Sequencing of this T cell receptor (beta chain) was carried out in a study of spatial heterogeneity in lung cancer. Points from the study as a whole: The study found ubiquitous expanded tumor TCRs in blood more at resection than follow-up.

As concerns this clonotype: Its matching antigen is unknown.

The CDR3 runs to 17 residues. CDR1 is DFQATT, CDR2 SNEGSKA, per germline (reference sequence). Between the trimmed V and J ends, which lost 7 bases and 3 bases, there was a span of 25 bases. Each molecule of TCR cDNA was tagged with one unique molecular identifier. From the 5' RACE reads, TCRdb called clonotypes with MiXCR, one entry per CDR3 protein. The data show around 60,000 distinct CDR3 sequences, approximately 8% seen once. The time point was: sample taken at primary tumor resection. No cell sorting; template was whole RNA from tumor, lung tissue or PBMC. The donors, about 78 patients with untreated early-stage non-small cell lung cancer, provided the samples.

Sequences were derived from PBMCs, sampled at surgery. V usage is TRBV20-1 and J usage is TRBJ1-5, with D tentatively TRBD1 (6 bases). The TCR was taken from a female donor with early-stage non-small cell lung cancer. The CDR3 reads CSVNSPAAGATNQPQHF. The CDR3 nucleotides read TGCAGTGTTAACAGCCCCGCGGCAGGGGCCACCAATCAGCCCCAGCATTTT.